This T cell receptor beta chain originates from a study of beta chain features in type 1 diabetes. Points from the study as a whole: Compared with healthy donors, patients appeared to share more similar naive, central memory and regulatory TCRB repertoires. The study found moderately but significantly shorter TCRB CDR3s in all four CD4+ subsets of Type 1 diabetes patients.

This clone turned up a few times. The antigen is unknown. There are 14 residues in the CDR3. Germline loops: CDR1 MGHDK, CDR2 SYGVNS. V was cut by 4 bases and J by 0 bases, with 9 bases left in between. Of the isolated RNA, all was reverse transcribed, and so the sequenced material was expressed TCRB transcripts. Sequenced by immunoSEQ multiplex PCR; TCRdb stores in-frame clones only, minus some. The table includes about 290,000 clones, 8% detected once. Sequenced sample: central memory CD4+ T cells from blood. The J gene is TRBJ1-1, the V gene TRBV25-1; D is ambiguous. The sequence derives from a woman aged 18-30 years in good health. CDR3 in DNA: TGTGCCAGCAGTGCGGCACGGATGAACACTGAAGCTTTCTTT. Its translation: CASSAARMNTEAFF. Variable domain in full (rest from reference TRBV25-1 and TRBJ1-1): EADIYQTPRYLVIGTGKKITLECSQTMGHDKMYWYQQDPGMELHLIHYSYGVNSTEKGDLSSESTVSRIRTEHFPLTLESARPSHTSQYLCASSAARMNTEAFFGQGTRLTVV.